Presented here are 26 T cell receptor beta chains from one specimen sequenced in a study of cytomegalovirus exposure and HLA in healthy donors. The PCR contained 60 Vbeta and 13 Jbeta primers. The method was immunoSEQ multiplex PCR; TCRdb's version includes in-frame clones alone and lacks a portion of them. The repertoire holds fewer than 200,000 clones, with more than 75% as singletons. Sequencing input: PBMCs. The source is a man aged 35-49 years in good health and CMV-seropositive.

V usage is TRBV28 and J usage is TRBJ1-5; D might be TRBD1 (5 bases). Germline V gene data show CDR1 as MDHEN and CDR2 as SYDVKM. Trimming left V 8 bases short and J 9 bases short, with 11 bases between. The CDR3 contains 11 residues. The DNA of the CDR3 is TGTGCCAGCCGGCGGGGCAGGCCCCAGCATTTT. Amino acid sequence: CASRRGRPQHF. The variable domain in full, completed from reference TRBV28 and TRBJ1-5, reads DVKVTQSSRYLVKRTGEKVFLECVQDMDHENMFWYRQDPGLGLRLIYFSYDVKMKEKGDIPEGYSVSREKKERFSLILESASTNQTSMYLCASRRGRPQHFGDGTRLSIL.

This clone was observed once. V and J are TRBV5-1 and TRBJ1-5; D possibly corresponds to TRBD1 (5 bases). V was clipped by 2 bases and J by 5 bases, with 11 bases between them. The CDR3 runs 14 residues. Per germline, CDR1 SGHRS and CDR2 YFSETQ. The CDR3 nucleotides are TGCGCCAGCAGCTTAAGGCAGGGCGATCAGCCCCAGCATTTT. It translates to CASSLRQGDQPQHF.

V usage is TRBV5-4 and J usage is TRBJ2-7, with D perhaps matching TRBD2 (6 bases). V lost 4 bases and J 4 bases, leaving 15 bases between the germline ends. In germline, CDR1 is SGHNT, CDR2 YYREEE (reference sequence). The CDR3 contains 14 residues. The CDR3 DNA reads TGTGCCAGCAGCCCTAGGAGGGGAAGGTACGAGCAGTACTTC. This gives the protein CASSPRRGRYEQYF.

This clone has just a few counts. V is TRBV4-1 and J is TRBJ2-3, with 7 bases that match TRBD2. Unmatched junction bases numbered 6, after V lost 4 bases and J lost 2 bases. CDR3 length: 15 amino acids. The germline V gene has CDR1 MGHRA and CDR2 YSYEKL. The CDR3 here is CASSRTAGDTDTQYF. The DNA for the CDR3 is TGCGCCAGCAGCCGCACTGCGGGAGACACAGATACGCAGTATTTT.

The rearrangement uses TRBV10-3 and TRBJ1-2; D gene uncertain. CDR3 length equals 16 residues. V was cut by 0 bases and J by 5 bases, with 16 bases left in between. Germline-derived CDR1 and CDR2 are ENHRY and SYGVKD. CDR3 region: CAISESNSGRAYGYTF. In nucleotides, the CDR3 is TGTGCCATCAGTGAGTCGAATTCGGGAAGGGCGTATGGCTACACCTTC.

The chain is built from TRBV2 and TRBJ2-1; a possible D gene is TRBD2 (7 bases). Trimming took 6 bases from V and 9 from J, leaving 18 bases between them. The CDR3 spans 14 residues. The germline V gene has CDR1 SNHLY and CDR2 FYNNEI. CDR3 coding DNA: TGTGCCAGCAGCCCAAGAGGGAGGGGGGGTGAGCAGTTCTTC. Translating gives CASSPRGRGGEQFF.

The chain links TRBV30 to TRBJ1-5; 11 nucleotides align to TRBD1. Per the germline V gene, CDR1 is GTSNPN and CDR2 is SVGIG (reference sequence). This CDR3 spans 15 amino acids. The V and J ends lost 2 bases and 5 bases, in that order; junction bases with no gene match: 5. In DNA, the CDR3 is TGTGCCTGGAGTCGGAGGGGACAGGGGGATCAGCCCCAGCATTTT. The encoded protein is CAWSRRGQGDQPQHF.

The genes are TRBV18 and TRBJ2-3, with a weak D call TRBD2 (5 bases). Germline CDR1 and CDR2: KGHSH and LQKENI. The CDR3 runs 12 residues. Trimming took 2 bases from V and 6 from J, leaving 6 bases between them. This CDR3 reads CASSPVADTQYF. The CDR3, as DNA: TGTGCCAGCTCACCAGTAGCGGATACGCAGTATTTT.

This chain connects TRBV7-6 to TRBJ2-2; 9 positions match TRBD2. V was pared by 5 bases and J by 4 bases, with 8 bases of the junction left unmatched. Germline CDR1 reads SGHVS; CDR2 reads FNYEAQ. The length of the CDR3 is 16 residues. The CDR3 here is CASSGRLADTTGELFF. DNA of the CDR3: TGTGCCAGCAGCGGGAGACTAGCGGACACCACCGGGGAGCTGTTTTTT.

This sequence joins TRBV4-3 and TRBJ2-5; D might be TRBD1 (6 bases). The CDR3 is made up of 13 amino acids. Trimming pared 1 base from V and 3 bases from J, leaving 6 bases between. The germline gives CDR1 LGHNA, CDR2 YSLEER. CDR3 nucleotide sequence: TGCGCCAGCAGCCAAGGGACAGAAGAGACCCAGTACTTC. Its translation: CASSQGTEETQYF.

V usage is TRBV5-1 and J usage is TRBJ2-5, with TRBD1 matching over 8 bases. CDR1 is SGHRS, CDR2 YFSETQ, per germline. CDR3 length equals 13 residues. V shed 4 bases, J shed 4 bases, and the junction held 3 bases outside the gene matches. CDR3 nucleotides: TGCGCCAGCAGCGCAGGGGGCACAGAGACCCAGTACTTC. It specifies CASSAGGTETQYF.

The genes are TRBV28 and TRBJ2-7; 9 nucleotides agree with TRBD1. The CDR3 covers 15 residues. V shed 4 bases and J 2 bases; nucleotides not matched to a gene: 6. Germline V CDR1 and CDR2: MDHEN, SYDVKM. This CDR3 is CASSSPGQGTYEQYF. The CDR3 region has the DNA TGTGCCAGCAGTTCCCCGGGACAGGGAACCTACGAGCAGTACTTC.

A few counts support this clone. The rearrangement links TRBV5-1 to TRBJ1-2; no clear D. CDR1 and CDR2 from the germline V gene are SGHRS and YFSETQ. V shed 0 bases and J shed 8 bases, with 14 bases lying between them. The CDR3 consists of 14 residues. In DNA, the CDR3 is TGCGCCAGCAGCTTGGAACCCGGATCCGGGGGCTACACCTTC. It is translated as CASSLEPGSGGYTF. Complete variable domain (other parts from reference TRBV5-1 and TRBJ1-2): KAGVTQTPRYLIKTRGQQVTLSCSPISGHRSVSWYQQTPGQGLQFLFEYFSETQRNKGNFPGRFSGRQFSNSRSEMNVSTLELGDSALYLCASSLEPGSGGYTFGSGTRLTVV.

This clone was seen just once. V is TRBV7-2 and J is TRBJ2-3; 11 nucleotides line up with TRBD1. Trimming took 5 bases from V and 8 from J; bases not matched to a gene: 3. This CDR3 is 13 amino acids long. Looked up from germline, CDR1 is SGHTA and CDR2 is FQGNSA. CDR3 nucleotides: TGTGCCAGCAGCGGACAGGGGGCCGGTACGCAGTATTTT. Its translation is CASSGQGAGTQYF.

CDR3: CASSQHSDRPTEAFF. CDR3 in DNA: TGCGCCAGCAGCCAACATTCGGACAGGCCGACTGAAGCTTTCTTT. This chain connects TRBV4-1 to TRBJ1-1; 7 bases are a match to TRBD1. The CDR3 consists of 15 residues. Germline CDR1 and CDR2: MGHRA and YSYEKL. With V trimmed by 2 bases and J by 5 bases, 8 bases remained unmatched.

This CDR3 is CASSLVGENTGELFF. As DNA, the CDR3 is TGTGCCAGCAGCTTAGTCGGGGAGAACACCGGGGAGCTGTTTTTT. The chain combines TRBV7-9 with TRBJ2-2; D is possibly TRBD2 (5 bases). Per germline, CDR1 SEHNR and CDR2 FQNEAQ (reference sequence). The germline V and J ends were trimmed by 1 base and 1 base, with 7 bases remaining between them. This CDR3 has 15 amino acids.

The CDR3 loop reads CASSILATLRNEQFF. CDR3 sequence (DNA): TGTGCCAGTAGTATACTAGCGACACTACGCAATGAGCAGTTCTTC. The genes are TRBV19 and TRBJ2-1; tentative D call: TRBD2 (6 bases). Germline V gives CDR1 LNHDA, CDR2 SQIVND (reference sequence). CDR3 length: 15 amino acids. The V end lost 2 bases, the J end lost 6 bases, and 14 bases lay between the germline ends.

This clone has more than one count but fewer than ten. V and J are TRBV2 and TRBJ1-1; 8 bases match TRBD1. Germline V CDR1 and CDR2: SNHLY, FYNNEI. Unmatched junction bases numbered 10, after V lost 5 bases and J lost 5 bases. The CDR3 consists of 15 residues. CDR3 sequence: CASSSAQGAGTEAFF. The CDR3, as DNA: TGTGCCAGCAGTTCTGCGCAGGGGGCGGGAACTGAAGCTTTCTTT.

A single count supports this clone. The chain is built from TRBV21-1 and TRBJ1-2. TRBV21-1 is flagged as a pseudogene. The CDR3 has 11 amino acids. This CDR3 is CAPPSKVGYTF. Written as DNA, the CDR3 is TGTGCCCCTCCTAGCAAGGTCGGCTACACCTTC.

This clone was detected once. This chain uses TRBV7-9 with TRBJ1-1; tentative D call: TRBD1 (6 bases). The V and J ends lost 1 base and 7 bases respectively, with 10 bases between them. The germline CDR1 and CDR2 sequences are SEHNR and FQNEAQ (reference sequence). The CDR3 runs 13 residues. CDR3: CASSLDGQCEAFF. For the CDR3, the DNA is TGTGCCAGCAGCTTAGACGGACAGTGTGAAGCTTTCTTT.

This chain uses TRBV5-1 with TRBJ2-3; 10 positions agree with TRBD1. V trimming: 4 bases; J trimming: 3 bases; junction bases outside the gene matches: 8. Per germline, CDR1 SGHRS and CDR2 YFSETQ. This CDR3 has 16 residues. The CDR3 nucleotides are TGCGCCAGCAGCATCGCAGACAGGGGGCAGACAGATACGCAGTATTTT. This codes for CASSIADRGQTDTQYF.

The chain combines TRBV11-2 with TRBJ2-7; D possibly corresponds to TRBD2 (5 bases). The CDR3 has 15 residues. Trimming took off 2 bases at V and 2 bases at J, with 13 bases between the two ends. The germline gives CDR1 SGHAT, CDR2 FQNNGV. CDR3: CASSLFSGLAYEQYF. CDR3 nucleotides: TGTGCCAGCAGCTTATTTTCGGGATTAGCCTACGAGCAGTACTTC.

The chain is built from TRBV6-6 and TRBJ2-2, with a weak D call TRBD1 (6 bases). The CDR3 runs to 15 residues. The V gene lost 4 bases and the J gene lost 4 bases, with 13 bases spanning the gap. CDR1 and CDR2 (germline): MNHNY, SVGAGI (reference sequence). This chain's CDR3 is CASSFRQGSTGELFF. The CDR3 bases are TGTGCCAGCAGTTTTAGGCAGGGGTCCACCGGGGAGCTGTTTTTT.

The rearrangement uses TRBV5-1 and TRBJ2-7, with 12 bases aligning to TRBD1. The CDR3 is 15 amino acids. V lost 3 bases, J lost 4 bases, and 5 bases stayed unmatched. CDR1 and CDR2 (germline): SGHRS, YFSETQ. The CDR3 DNA reads TGCGCCAGCAGCTCCGGGACAGGGGGCTCGTACGAGCAGTACTTC. Translation: CASSSGTGGSYEQYF. The whole variable domain, filled in from reference TRBV5-1 and TRBJ2-7, reads KAGVTQTPRYLIKTRGQQVTLSCSPISGHRSVSWYQQTPGQGLQFLFEYFSETQRNKGNFPGRFSGRQFSNSRSEMNVSTLELGDSALYLCASSSGTGGSYEQYFGPGTRLTVT.

The V gene is TRBV7-3, the J gene TRBJ1-4; TRBD1 aligns across 9 bases. Germline-derived CDR1 and CDR2 are SGHTA and FQGTGA. Trimming removed 4 bases from V and 4 bases from J; junction bases left unmatched: 10. The CDR3 contains 17 residues. The CDR3 here is CASSSRPGQGYNEKLFF. CDR3 sequence (DNA): TGTGCCAGCAGCTCACGCCCAGGACAGGGGTATAATGAAAAACTGTTTTTT.

The V call is TRBV6-6, the J call TRBJ2-2; 7 bases map to TRBD1. Germline CDR1 MNHNY, CDR2 SVGAGI (reference sequence). The CDR3 is 15 residues long. V shed 4 bases and J 3 bases; nucleotides not matched to a gene: 5. CDR3 residues: CASSSGQSYTGELFF. The CDR3 DNA reads as TGTGCCAGCAGTTCGGGACAGAGTTACACCGGGGAGCTGTTTTTT.